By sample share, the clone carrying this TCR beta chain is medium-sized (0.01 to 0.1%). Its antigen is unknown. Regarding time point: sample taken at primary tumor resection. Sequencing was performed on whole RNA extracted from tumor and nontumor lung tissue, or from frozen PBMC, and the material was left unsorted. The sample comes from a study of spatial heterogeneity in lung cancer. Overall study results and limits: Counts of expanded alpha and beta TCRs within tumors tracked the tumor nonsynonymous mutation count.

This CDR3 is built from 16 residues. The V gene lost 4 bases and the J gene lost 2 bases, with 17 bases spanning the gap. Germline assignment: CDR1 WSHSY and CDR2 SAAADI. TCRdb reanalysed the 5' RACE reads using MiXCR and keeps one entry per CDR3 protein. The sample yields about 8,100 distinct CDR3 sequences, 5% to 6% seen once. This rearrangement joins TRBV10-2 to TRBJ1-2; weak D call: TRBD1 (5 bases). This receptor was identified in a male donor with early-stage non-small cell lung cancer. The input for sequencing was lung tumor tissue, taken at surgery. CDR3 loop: CASSGTRGGLNYGYTF. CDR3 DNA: TGCGCCAGCAGTGGTACAAGGGGAGGACTAAACTATGGCTACACCTTC.